The 13 T cell receptor beta chains in this list originate from one sample, sequenced in a study of T cells in Graves' hyperthyroidism and ophthalmopathy. TCR beta CDR3 region amplification was performed from RNA transcripts. HTBI primers were employed in a first-round RT-PCR of the TCR CDR3. TCRdb analysed the multiplex PCR reads with MiXCR anew, one entry per CDR3 protein. The sample comprises about 350,000 distinct CDR3 sequences, around 13% of which are singletons, and 20% to 25% rests with the top ten. The sample consisted of blood. The receptors were sampled from a woman aged 25 to 45 with Graves' hyperthyroidism.

The CDR3 bases are TGTGCCAGCAGCTCCCTCCGGGACAGAACCTACGAGCAGTACTTC. It codes for CASSSLRDRTYEQYF. The chain recombines TRBV11-2 with TRBJ2-7, with 7 bases identical to TRBD1. The CDR3 loop spans 15 amino acids. With 4 bases clipped from V and 2 bases from J, the junction kept 8 bases outside the gene matches. Germline CDR1 reads SGHAT; CDR2 reads FQNNGV.

The V call is TRBV30, the J call TRBJ1-5, with a tentative D call TRBD1 (6 bases). Germline assignment: CDR1 GTSNPN and CDR2 SVGIG (reference sequence). V was trimmed by 2 bases and J by 0 bases, leaving 14 bases between them. This CDR3 spans 16 amino acids. The CDR3 here is CAWSPLGQSSNQPQHF. CDR3 nucleotide sequence: TGTGCCTGGAGTCCACTTGGACAGAGTAGCAATCAGCCCCAGCATTTT.

This clonotype was recorded at least ten times. The chain links TRBV28 to TRBJ2-5, with 8 bases that match TRBD2. Germline CDR1 and CDR2: MDHEN and SYDVKM. Trimming at V came to 8 bases and at J to 4 bases, leaving 6 bases not matched to a gene. This CDR3 spans 13 amino acids. The CDR3 nucleotides read TGTGCCAGCTCTACGGGAGGGGGAGAGACCCAGTACTTC. Amino acids: CASSTGGGETQYF. The variable domain in full, completed from reference TRBV28 and TRBJ2-5, reads DVKVTQSSRYLVKRTGEKVFLECVQDMDHENMFWYRQDPGLGLRLIYFSYDVKMKEKGDIPEGYSVSREKKERFSLILESASTNQTSMYLCASSTGGGETQYFGPGTRLLVL.

This clonotype appeared many times. This chain links TRBV24-1 with TRBJ2-1, with D perhaps given as TRBD1 or TRBD2 (5 bases each). The V end lost 4 bases, the J end lost 5 bases, and 14 bases lay between the germline ends. This CDR3 is built from 15 residues. Germline-derived CDR1 and CDR2 are KGHDR and SFDVKD. CDR3: CATSEPGTDNNEQFF. The CDR3 DNA is TGTGCCACCAGTGAACCCGGGACCGATAACAATGAGCAGTTCTTC.

This clonotype appeared many times. As DNA, the CDR3 is TGCGCCAGCAGCCCCGGGCGCCTCGTCGAGGGCACTGAAGCTTTCTTT. Translated, it gives CASSPGRLVEGTEAFF. The genes are TRBV5-1 and TRBJ1-1; D gene unclear. Germline loops: CDR1 SGHRS, CDR2 YFSETQ. Between the trimmed V and J ends, which lost 4 bases and 4 bases, there was a span of 20 bases. The CDR3 loop spans 16 amino acids. Together with reference TRBV5-1 and TRBJ1-1, the CDR3 gives the full variable domain: KAGVTQTPRYLIKTRGQQVTLSCSPISGHRSVSWYQQTPGQGLQFLFEYFSETQRNKGNFPGRFSGRQFSNSRSEMNVSTLELGDSALYLCASSPGRLVEGTEAFFGQGTRLTVV.

This chain links TRBV30 with TRBJ1-2; tentative D call: TRBD1 (5 bases). The CDR3 contains 14 residues. The V gene lost 3 bases and the J gene lost 6 bases, with 17 bases spanning the gap. Germline V gene sequence: CDR1 GTSNPN, CDR2 SVGIG (reference sequence). CDR3 DNA: TGTGCCTGGAGCTATACCAGGGTCGGCGATGGCTACACCTTC. Protein product: CAWSYTRVGDGYTF.

This clonotype was picked up many times. V gene TRBV6-1 combines with J gene TRBJ1-5; D is undetermined. Germline CDR1 reads MNHNS; CDR2 reads SASEGT. This CDR3 comprises 15 residues. V lost 3 bases and J lost 6, with 15 bases in between. The CDR3 region is CASSDKTTTSQPQHF. The CDR3 DNA sequence: TGTGCCAGCAGTGACAAAACCACAACGAGTCAGCCCCAGCATTTT.

The chain carries TRBV12-3 or TRBV12-4 and TRBJ2-1; 8 nucleotides line up with TRBD1. V lost 3 bases, J lost 8 bases, and 3 bases stayed unmatched. The CDR3 contains 13 residues. CDR3: CASSFGTGDEQFF. The CDR3 coding sequence is TGTGCCAGCAGTTTCGGGACAGGAGATGAGCAGTTCTTC.

There are many counts of this clonotype. The J gene is TRBJ2-3, the V gene TRBV6-1; D not certain. In germline, CDR1 is MNHNS, CDR2 SASEGT. CDR3 length: 14 residues. With 7 bases removed from V and 0 bases from J, the gap between germline ends came to 11 bases. CDR3 residues: CASTPPDSTDTQYF. The CDR3 bases are TGTGCCAGCACCCCGCCGGACAGCACAGATACGCAGTATTTT.

CDR3 DNA sequence: TGTGCCAGCAGCCCTATTGGAACGGACGCGTTTTTT. Encoded protein: CASSPIGTDAFF. The J gene is TRBJ2-2, the V gene TRBV11-2; D is uncertain. V was cut by 5 bases and J by 16 bases, with 17 bases left in between. Germline V gene data show CDR1 as SGHAT and CDR2 as FQNNGV. The CDR3 spans 12 residues.

The chain joins TRBV19 to TRBJ2-3; TRBD2 matches 13 bases. The germline V gene has CDR1 LNHDA and CDR2 SQIVND (reference sequence). The J segment lost 2 bases and the V segment lost 5 bases, leaving 16 bases of the junction unmatched. The CDR3 totals 20 residues. Written as DNA, the CDR3 is TGTGCCAGTAGTCTATTTGGAGCGCTCACTAGCGGGAGGGCCACAGATACGCAGTATTTT. This sequence encodes CASSLFGALTSGRATDTQYF.

The chain carries TRBV9 and TRBJ2-7; D remains ambiguous. V was shortened by 4 bases and J by 4 bases, with 6 bases between the two germline ends. Per germline, CDR1 SGDLS and CDR2 YYNGEE. This CDR3 is 11 amino acids long. CDR3 nucleotide sequence: TGTGCCAGCAGCCCTCAGTACGAGCAGTACTTC. Protein product: CASSPQYEQYF.

In this sample, this clonotype turned up a few times. V and J are TRBV6-4 and TRBJ2-3; D uncertain. Germline CDR1 is MRHNA and CDR2 is SNTAGT. V was pared by 8 bases and J by 5 bases, with 5 bases between. This CDR3 is 10 amino acids long. The CDR3 DNA follows: TGTGCCAGCGTGGGAGATACGCAGTATTTT. As protein: CASVGDTQYF.